This entry concerns a single T cell receptor (beta chain). Its specificity is not known. The data were obtained in a study of cytomegalovirus exposure and HLA in healthy donors. Broader study findings: A later analysis appeared to link common viral pathogens to several of the most significant clusters. What a later analysis reportedly showed was that an Asian-associated ancestry cluster had fewer N-insertions than the approximately 720-donor mean. The dataset shows that most TCR sequences were rare, while some public TCRs occurred in many donors.

The PCR contained 60 Vbeta and 13 Jbeta primers. Profiling relied on immunoSEQ multiplex PCR, and the TCRdb table lists in-frame clones only, not all of them. The sample lists roughly 110,000 clones; approximately 80% were seen once. With 0 bases removed from V and 4 bases from J, the gap between germline ends came to 19 bases. CDR3 size: 17 residues. Germline-derived CDR1 and CDR2 are SGHRS and YFSETQ. This clonotype was obtained from a man aged 60 to 75 in good health and CMV-seronegative. This chain links TRBV5-1 with TRBJ1-1, with D possibly TRBD1 on 6 matching bases. The sample consisted of PBMCs. The DNA of the CDR3 is TGCGCCAGCAGCTTGGTACAGGGAGGGGTCCTGGGCACTGAAGCTTTCTTT. Encoded protein: CASSLVQGGVLGTEAFF.